What follows is one T cell receptor beta chain and its context. Antigen unknown. This CDR3 comprises 16 residues. Germline lookup yields CDR1 SGHAT and CDR2 FQNNGV. V dropped 1 base and J dropped 8 bases, with 20 bases sitting between them. A second PCR of roughly 7 to 11 cycles used a sample-barcoded 5' primer and a J-beta primer mix. From the 5' RACE reads, TCRdb called clonotypes with MiXCR, one entry per CDR3 protein. This sample yields 650,000 to 950,000 distinct CDR3 sequences, of which 40% to 50% are seen a single time; about a fifth belongs to the top ten. This specimen belongs to a study of blood T cells in healthy people across ages. Study findings and constraints: Possibly, changes in expanded clonotypes were confounded because donor CMV status was unknown.

The rearrangement joins TRBV11-2 to TRBJ1-2; D is ambiguous. This receptor was identified in a man between 60 and 75 years old in good health. Material for sequencing was blood. The CDR3 is CASSLGQRGQARGYTF. DNA for the CDR3: TGTGCCAGCAGCTTAGGGCAACGCGGGCAGGCGAGGGGCTACACCTTC. Together with reference TRBV11-2 and TRBJ1-2, the CDR3 gives the full variable domain: EAGVAQSPRYKIIEKRQSVAFWCNPISGHATLYWYQQILGQGPKLLIQFQNNGVVDDSQLPKDRFSAERLKGVDSTLKIQPAKLEDSAVYLCASSLGQRGQARGYTFGSGTRLTVV.